This passage covers 2 T cell receptor beta chains from one sample sequenced in a study of cytomegalovirus exposure and HLA in healthy donors. Some clones are missing from TCRdb's copy, which holds only in-frame ones; the method was immunoSEQ multiplex PCR. The table has some 38,000 clones, just under 95% seen once. Sequenced: PBMCs. The receptors originated from a man aged 18 to 30 in good health and CMV-seronegative.

The rearrangement joins TRBV5-1 to TRBJ2-3; the match to TRBD1 covers 8 bases. Losses at the gene ends were 4 bases for V and 4 bases for J; bases not matched to a gene: 5. Germline V lookup: CDR1 SGHRS, CDR2 YFSETQ. The length of the CDR3 is 14 residues. CDR3 protein: CASSQGQAADTQYF. The DNA for the CDR3 is TGCGCCAGCAGCCAGGGACAGGCAGCAGATACGCAGTATTTT.

The gene calls are TRBV30 and TRBJ2-7; 8 bases match TRBD1. Germline CDR1 is GTSNPN and CDR2 is SVGIG (reference sequence). The CDR3 length is 13 residues. J was trimmed by 5 bases and V by 2 bases; bases with no gene match: 5. The DNA for the CDR3 is TGTGCCTGGAGTATACAGGGGGGCCACGAGCAGTACTTC. Amino acid sequence: CAWSIQGGHEQYF.